These 2 T cell receptor beta chains came from one sample sequenced in a study of blood T cell repertoires in COVID-19. The repertoire was sequenced with immunoSEQ multiplex PCR; TCRdb's copy has only in-frame clones and lacks some. The top ten clones hold 33% of a sample with around 42,000 clones, 79% of them seen once. Material for sequencing was peripheral blood. The receptors derive from an elderly woman with acute or convalescent COVID-19.

There are a few counts of this clone. The gene calls are TRBV12-2 and TRBJ1-5. TRBV12-2 is deemed a pseudogene. The CDR3 consists of 15 residues. The CDR3 region is CASRTVRGSNQPQHF. Written as DNA, the CDR3 is TGTGCAAGTCGCACCGTGAGAGGTAGCAATCAGCCCCAGCATTTT.

V is TRBV2 and J is TRBJ1-5, with D perhaps TRBD1 (6 bases). This CDR3 spans 14 amino acids. The V gene lost 10 bases and the J gene lost 2 bases, with 15 bases spanning the gap. Germline lookup yields CDR1 SNHLY and CDR2 FYNNEI. CDR3 sequence (DNA): TGTGCCACGAAAGCGGGGGCTCGCAATCAGCCCCAGCATTTT. Protein product: CATKAGARNQPQHF.